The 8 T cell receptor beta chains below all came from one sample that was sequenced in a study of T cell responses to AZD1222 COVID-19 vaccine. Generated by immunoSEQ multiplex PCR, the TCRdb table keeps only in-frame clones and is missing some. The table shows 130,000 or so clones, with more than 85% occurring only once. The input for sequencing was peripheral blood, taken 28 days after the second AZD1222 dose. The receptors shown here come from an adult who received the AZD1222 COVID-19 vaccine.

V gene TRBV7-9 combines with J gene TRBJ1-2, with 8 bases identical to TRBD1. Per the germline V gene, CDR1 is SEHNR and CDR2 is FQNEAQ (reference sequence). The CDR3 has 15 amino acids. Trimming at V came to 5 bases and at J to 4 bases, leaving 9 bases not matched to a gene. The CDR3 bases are TGTGCCAGCAGCGAATCCGGGACAGGCCTCTATGGCTACACCTTC. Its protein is CASSESGTGLYGYTF.

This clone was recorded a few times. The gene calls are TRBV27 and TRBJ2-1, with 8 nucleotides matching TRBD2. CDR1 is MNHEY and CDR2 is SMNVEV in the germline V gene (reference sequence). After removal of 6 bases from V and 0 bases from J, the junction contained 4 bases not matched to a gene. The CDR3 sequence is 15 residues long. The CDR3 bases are TGTGCCAGCAGAGAACGGGGGGGCTCCTACAATGAGCAGTTCTTC. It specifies CASRERGGSYNEQFF.

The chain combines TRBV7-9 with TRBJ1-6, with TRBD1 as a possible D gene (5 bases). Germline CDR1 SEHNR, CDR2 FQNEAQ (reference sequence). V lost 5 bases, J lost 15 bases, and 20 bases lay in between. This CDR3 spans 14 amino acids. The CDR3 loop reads CASSPAGGGSHLHF. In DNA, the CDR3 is TGTGCCAGCAGCCCGGCTGGGGGGGGATCCCACCTCCACTTT.

The CDR3 loop is CASLMTEYNEQFF. The CDR3 nucleotides are TGTGCCAGCTTGATGACGGAGTACAATGAGCAGTTCTTC. This rearrangement joins TRBV2 to TRBJ2-1, with unresolved D. Trimming shortened V by 8 bases and J by 4 bases, and 12 bases separated the two germline ends. This CDR3 region has 13 residues. The germline gives CDR1 SNHLY, CDR2 FYNNEI. Using reference TRBV2 and TRBJ2-1 for the parts outside the CDR3, the full variable domain is EPEVTQTPSHQVTQMGQEVILRCVPISNHLYFYWYRQILGQKVEFLVSFYNNEISEKSEIFDDQFSVERPDGSNFTLKIRSTKLEDSAMYFCASLMTEYNEQFFGPGTRLTVL.

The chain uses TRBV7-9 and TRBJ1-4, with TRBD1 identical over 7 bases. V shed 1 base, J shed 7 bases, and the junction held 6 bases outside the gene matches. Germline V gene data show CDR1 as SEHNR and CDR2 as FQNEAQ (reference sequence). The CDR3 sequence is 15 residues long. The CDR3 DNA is TGTGCCAGCAGCTTAGGGGGACAGAGGGGTGAAAAACTGTTTTTT. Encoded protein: CASSLGGQRGEKLFF. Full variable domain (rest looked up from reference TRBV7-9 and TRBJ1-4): DTGVSQNPRHKITKRGQNVTFRCDPISEHNRLYWYRQTLGQGPEFLTYFQNEAQLEKSRLLSDRFSAERPKGSFSTLEIQRTEQGDSAMYLCASSLGGQRGEKLFFGSGTQLSVL.

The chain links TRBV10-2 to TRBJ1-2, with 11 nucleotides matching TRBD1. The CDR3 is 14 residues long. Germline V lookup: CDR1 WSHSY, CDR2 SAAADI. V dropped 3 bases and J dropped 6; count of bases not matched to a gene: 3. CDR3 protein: CASSEWDRGNGYTF. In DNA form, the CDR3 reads TGCGCCAGCAGTGAATGGGACAGGGGGAATGGCTACACCTTC.

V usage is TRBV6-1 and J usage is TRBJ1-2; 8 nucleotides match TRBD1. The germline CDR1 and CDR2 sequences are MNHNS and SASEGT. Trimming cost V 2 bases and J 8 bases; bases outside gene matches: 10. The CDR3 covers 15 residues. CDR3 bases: TGTGCCAGCAGTGAACTGGGACAGGTCGACGGGGGCTACACCTTC. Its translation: CASSELGQVDGGYTF.

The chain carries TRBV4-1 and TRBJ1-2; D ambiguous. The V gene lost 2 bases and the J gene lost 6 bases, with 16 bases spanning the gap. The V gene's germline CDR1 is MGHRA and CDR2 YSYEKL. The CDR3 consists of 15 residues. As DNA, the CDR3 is TGCGCCAGCAGCCAATTCATCGGACTTACCGATGGCTACACCTTC. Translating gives CASSQFIGLTDGYTF.